The source of this T cell receptor (beta chain) is a study of blood T cell repertoires in COVID-19. Overall study: The United States, Italy and Spain supplied acute and convalescent COVID-19 samples. Nucleic acid was either cDNA or gDNA, and it came from T cells, B-cell-depleted T cells, or PBMCs.

Patients at the Seattle site were enrolled during active infection and followed longitudinally. Authors' analysis steps: Quantification of nucleated cells was approximated via reference gene primer amplification. The table came from immunoSEQ multiplex PCR; TCRdb's copy has only in-frame clones and leaves some out. For V, J and clone size, that table is used; D and trimming come from the DNA. The repertoire holds roughly 260,000 clones, with around 92% as singletons. The CDR3 consists of 14 residues. Between the trimmed V and J ends, which lost 0 bases and 0 bases, there was a span of 3 bases. Germline CDR1 MNHEY, CDR2 SVGAGI.

This sequence originates from a person aged 18 to 35 with COVID-19, enrolled during active disease. This chain connects TRBV6-5 to TRBJ1-5; D gene uncertain. Material for sequencing was peripheral blood. The CDR3 reads CASSYSASNQPQHF. CDR3 bases: TGTGCCAGCAGTTACTCGGCTAGCAATCAGCCCCAGCATTTT.